One and the same sample provided the 6 T cell receptor beta chains below, sequenced in a study of identifying expanded T cells in peripheral blood (dated by TCRdb to about 2019). The protocol used for the library was the immunoSEQ multiplex PCR assay. TCRdb carries this immuneACCESS record with in-frame sequences only. Its versions omit some clonotypes, under half of them owing to an unresolved V gene in the studies checked, with the rest unexplained. The sample data list 81,000 or so clones, and roughly 84% of these were observed just once. The ten largest clones capture around 19% of the sample. Sequences were obtained from blood. These receptors were collected from a person aged 18 to 75 in good health.

This clone was counted only a few times. The rearrangement joins TRBV28 to TRBJ1-2; no clear D. V shed 3 bases and J shed 0 bases, with 14 bases lying between them. The CDR3 covers 16 residues. The germline V gene has CDR1 MDHEN and CDR2 SYDVKM. CDR3 protein: CASSLMAEETNYGYTF. CDR3 nucleotides: TGTGCCAGCAGTTTGATGGCAGAAGAGACTAACTATGGCTACACCTTC.

The chain couples TRBV4-2 to TRBJ1-2; the D gene is possibly TRBD1 (6 bases). The V end was cut by 6 bases, the J end by 2 bases, with 13 bases between. Per germline, CDR1 LGHNA and CDR2 YNFKEQ. The CDR3 contains 14 residues. The CDR3, as DNA: TGTGCCAGCAGGTTCGACAGGACCAACTATGGCTACACCTTC. It codes for CASRFDRTNYGYTF.

The rearrangement links TRBV7-2 to TRBJ2-7; TRBD1 matches at 10 bases. The V segment lost 5 bases and the J segment 5 bases; nucleotides outside the gene matches: 6. The CDR3 covers 14 residues. CDR1 and CDR2 (germline): SGHTA, FQGNSA. CDR3 amino acids: CASSPRDRGNEQYF. CDR3 nucleotides: TGTGCCAGCAGCCCCCGGGACAGGGGAAACGAGCAGTACTTC.

V usage is TRBV28 and J usage is TRBJ1-1, with a weak D call TRBD1 (5 bases). CDR1 is MDHEN, CDR2 SYDVKM, per germline. Trimming removed 7 bases from V and 1 base from J, with 16 bases in between. The CDR3 contains 15 residues. CDR3 sequence (DNA): TGTGCCAGCACCCCCCCCGGGGGTAGGAACACTGAAGCTTTCTTT. It is translated as CASTPPGGRNTEAFF.

On this clone itself: The germline gene is not matched at one end of the junction; a read error may be the cause. The chain has TRBV29-1 and TRBJ2-1; no clear D. The germline V gene encodes CDR1 SQVTM and CDR2 ANQGSEA. The CDR3 totals 13 residues. CDR3 amino acids: CSVEENRYNQQFF. The CDR3 coding sequence is TGCAGCGTTGAAGAGAACAGATACAATCAGCAGTTCTTC.

This chain joins TRBV9 and TRBJ2-3; a weak D match, TRBD2 (5 bases). Germline CDR1 SGDLS, CDR2 YYNGEE. V was trimmed by 4 bases and J by 2 bases, leaving 17 bases between them. The CDR3 runs to 16 residues. CDR3 in DNA: TGTGCCAGCAGCTCAGAAGCGGATTCCCACACAGATACGCAGTATTTT. Translating it yields CASSSEADSHTDTQYF. The whole variable domain, filled in from reference TRBV9 and TRBJ2-3, reads DSGVTQTPKHLITATGQRVTLRCSPRSGDLSVYWYQQSLDQGLQFLIQYYNGEERAKGNILERFSAQQFPDLHSELNLSSLELGDSALYFCASSSEADSHTDTQYFGPGTRLTVL.